The 3 T cell receptor beta chains presented below share a single source sample, sequenced in a study of blood T cells in healthy people across ages. A second about 7 to 11 cycle PCR used barcoded and J-beta primers. MiXCR, run by TCRdb on the 5' RACE reads, gives a single entry per CDR3 protein. The profile covers 550,000 to 600,000 distinct CDR3 sequences, with roughly 48% appearing a single time and about 22% taken by the ten largest. The sample consisted of blood. Every receptor here comes from an elderly man in good health.

V gene TRBV20-1 combines with J gene TRBJ2-1, with 10 bases identical to TRBD2. This CDR3 is 15 amino acids long. CDR1 is DFQATT and CDR2 is SNEGSKA in the germline V gene (reference sequence). Losses at the gene ends were 6 bases for V and 7 bases for J; bases not matched to a gene: 12. The CDR3 loop is CSARQGLAGENEQFF. CDR3 DNA: TGCAGTGCGCGACAGGGCCTAGCGGGAGAAAATGAGCAGTTCTTC.

V and J are TRBV20-1 and TRBJ2-7; 10 nucleotides align to TRBD2. V shed 5 bases, J shed 4 bases, and the junction held 11 bases outside the gene matches. This CDR3 comprises 15 residues. The germline V gene has CDR1 DFQATT and CDR2 SNEGSKA (reference sequence). CDR3 residues: CSAGQKAGGPYEQYF. The CDR3 nucleotides read TGCAGTGCTGGACAAAAAGCGGGAGGGCCGTACGAGCAGTACTTC.

The table lists this clonotype with a few counts. This chain's CDR3 is CASSRVGQSYEQYF. In DNA form, the CDR3 reads TGTGCCAGCAGCCGGGTGGGGCAGAGCTACGAGCAGTACTTC. The chain recombines TRBV7-2 with TRBJ2-7; D perhaps matches TRBD1 (5 bases). From germline, CDR1 is SGHTA and CDR2 FQGNSA. The V end lost 5 bases, the J end lost 3 bases, and 14 bases lay between the germline ends. The CDR3 spans 14 residues.